Shown below are 26 T cell receptor beta chains from a single sample sequenced in a study of cytomegalovirus exposure and HLA in healthy donors. PCR amplification relied on 60 Vbeta primers (plus 13 Jbeta primers). Profiling relied on immunoSEQ multiplex PCR, and the TCRdb table lists in-frame clones only, not all of them. The table records 100,000 to 150,000 clones, 74% of them present only once. The sequencing input was PBMCs. The source of these receptors is a woman aged 50 to 60 in good health and CMV-seropositive.

The gene calls are TRBV27 and TRBJ1-3; D perhaps matches TRBD1 (6 bases). V was cut by 1 base and J by 2 bases, with 9 bases left in between. Germline V gene lookup returns CDR1 MNHEY and CDR2 SMNVEV (reference sequence). CDR3 size: 15 residues. The CDR3 reads CASSLWGGAGNTIYF. Here the CDR3 DNA reads TGTGCCAGCAGTTTATGGGGGGGCGCTGGAAACACCATATATTTT.

V usage is TRBV10-3 and J usage is TRBJ1-5; D gene uncertain. The CDR3 length is 14 residues. Trimming stripped 6 bases from V and 3 bases from J, with 12 bases between. Germline CDR1 ENHRY, CDR2 SYGVKD. The CDR3 DNA sequence: TGTGCCATCAGCCCGGCGGGCGTCAATCAGCCCCAGCATTTT. Protein sequence: CAISPAGVNQPQHF.

This clone was counted a few times. The CDR3 loop is CASRDRLFEKLFF. CDR3 DNA sequence: TGTGCCAGCCGGGACAGGTTGTTTGAAAAACTGTTTTTT. The chain links TRBV6-6 to TRBJ1-4; 8 bases agree with TRBD1. CDR3 length equals 13 residues. The V gene's germline CDR1 is MNHNY and CDR2 SVGAGI (reference sequence). J was trimmed by 7 bases and V by 8 bases; bases with no gene match: 6.

Here the CDR3 reads CAWKGTGGFYNSPLHF. The CDR3 bases are TGTGCCTGGAAGGGGACAGGGGGGTTTTATAATTCACCCCTCCACTTT. The chain has TRBV30 and TRBJ1-6, with 11 bases that match TRBD1. CDR1 is GTSNPN and CDR2 is SVGIG in the germline V gene (reference sequence). This CDR3 spans 16 amino acids. The J segment lost 4 bases and the V segment lost 4 bases, leaving 6 bases of the junction unmatched.

The chain is built from TRBV7-9 and TRBJ2-1, with TRBD1 identical over 7 bases. Germline V gives CDR1 SEHNR, CDR2 FQNEAQ (reference sequence). This CDR3 is 16 amino acids long. Losses at the gene ends were 5 bases for V and 1 base for J; bases not matched to a gene: 8. This CDR3 reads CASSGRQGASYNEQFF. CDR3 DNA: TGTGCCAGCAGCGGAAGACAGGGCGCTTCCTACAATGAGCAGTTCTTC.

The genes are TRBV6-1 and TRBJ1-2, with D tentatively TRBD1 (5 bases). Trimming removed 5 bases from V and 5 bases from J, with 15 bases in between. CDR1 and CDR2 (germline): MNHNS, SASEGT. The CDR3 is made up of 14 amino acids. The DNA for the CDR3 is TGTGCCAGCAGTAGACCCGGGACTGATTATGGCTACACCTTC. This sequence encodes CASSRPGTDYGYTF.

The rearrangement uses TRBV6-5 and TRBJ2-7; 7 bases are shared with TRBD1. V was clipped by 10 bases and J by 2 bases; unmatched bases: 5. Germline assignment: CDR1 MNHEY and CDR2 SVGAGI. The CDR3 is made up of 12 amino acids. CDR3 sequence (DNA): TGTGCCACCCGGGACAGTACCTACGAGCAGTACTTC. Amino acid sequence: CATRDSTYEQYF.

J is TRBJ2-2 and V is TRBV12-5; D may be TRBD2 (6 bases). The CDR3 extends over 13 amino acids. Germline V gene sequence: CDR1 LGHNT, CDR2 FRNRAP. Trimming removed 5 bases at V and 6 bases at J, with 10 bases between. The CDR3 loop reads CASGPRGSGELFF. In nucleotides, the CDR3 is TGTGCTAGTGGTCCCCGGGGGTCCGGGGAGCTGTTTTTT.

The genes are TRBV29-1 and TRBJ1-3, with D possibly TRBD1 on 6 matching bases. Per germline, CDR1 SQVTM and CDR2 ANQGSEA. V lost 4 bases to trimming and J lost 0 bases, with 13 bases between them. The CDR3 is made up of 15 amino acids. The CDR3 loop reads CSVVRTANSGNTIYF. CDR3 coding DNA: TGCAGCGTTGTCCGGACAGCCAACTCTGGAAACACCATATATTTT.

The chain uses TRBV11-3 and TRBJ2-7; D uncertain. V shed 2 bases and J shed 8 bases, with 10 bases lying between them. The CDR3 covers 12 residues. Germline V gene data show CDR1 as SGHNT and CDR2 as YENEEA. The CDR3 nucleotides read TGTGCCAGCAGCTTAAGTGACACCCAGCAGTACTTC. It encodes CASSLSDTQQYF.

This chain uses TRBV5-1 with TRBJ1-2, with D perhaps TRBD1 (5 bases). CDR1 and CDR2 from the germline V gene are SGHRS and YFSETQ. The CDR3 has 16 amino acids. The germline V and J ends were trimmed by 8 bases and 8 bases, with 28 bases remaining between them. The CDR3 loop reads CARGRDRSTRKRGYTF. In nucleotides, the CDR3 is TGCGCCAGGGGGCGGGACCGGTCTACCAGAAAACGGGGCTACACCTTC.

V gene TRBV29-1 combines with J gene TRBJ2-2; 7 bases line up with TRBD1. V shed 7 bases and J 3 bases; nucleotides not matched to a gene: 2. The CDR3 contains 12 residues. Germline CDR1 SQVTM, CDR2 ANQGSEA. The CDR3 coding sequence is TGCAGCGGAACAGGGGACACCGGGGAGCTGTTTTTT. This encodes CSGTGDTGELFF.

The count of this clone is one. CDR3 sequence (DNA): TGTGCCAGCAGTTTAGTGGGGCGGGGGAACCACAATGAGCAGTTCTTC. Amino acids: CASSLVGRGNHNEQFF. The chain employs TRBV27 and TRBJ2-1; 7 bases align to TRBD2. Trimming removed 2 bases from V and 5 bases from J; junction bases left unmatched: 9. CDR3 length: 16 residues. Germline assignment: CDR1 MNHEY and CDR2 SMNVEV (reference sequence).

The chain recombines TRBV12-5 with TRBJ2-7; 9 nucleotides align to TRBD1. Germline CDR1 LGHNT, CDR2 FRNRAP. With 1 base clipped from V and 5 bases from J, the junction kept 3 bases outside the gene matches. This CDR3 has 14 amino acids. CDR3: CASGLGQGGHEQYF. Here the CDR3 DNA reads TGTGCTAGTGGTTTGGGACAGGGGGGCCACGAGCAGTACTTC.

Concerning this clone: Different DNA sequences within this sample yield the same CDR3. The rearrangement joins TRBV30 to TRBJ1-2, with D possibly TRBD1 on 6 matching bases. Trimming removed 1 base at V and 4 bases at J, with 7 bases between. The CDR3 has 12 amino acids. Germline V CDR1 and CDR2: GTSNPN, SVGIG (reference sequence). CDR3 DNA sequence: TGTGCCTGGAGTGGGGGGCCCTATGGCTACACCTTC. It specifies CAWSGGPYGYTF.

This clone showed up just once. The V call is TRBV6-1, the J call TRBJ2-6; D ambiguous. The CDR3 runs 16 residues. Germline V gene sequence: CDR1 MNHNS, CDR2 SASEGT. The V gene lost 4 bases and the J gene lost 4 bases, with 14 bases spanning the gap. In DNA form, the CDR3 reads TGTGCCAGCAGTGTGACATTCAGTATGGGGGCCAACGTCCTGACTTTC. Its translation is CASSVTFSMGANVLTF.

V usage is TRBV10-2 and J usage is TRBJ2-1; TRBD2 aligns across 14 bases. From germline, CDR1 is WSHSY and CDR2 SAAADI. This CDR3 region has 14 residues. The V and J ends lost 5 bases and 10 bases, in that order; junction bases with no gene match: 4. The CDR3 reads CASSSGLAGGEQFF. DNA for the CDR3: TGCGCCAGCAGTTCTGGACTAGCGGGGGGAGAGCAGTTCTTC.

The chain couples TRBV2 to TRBJ2-7; the D gene is possibly TRBD2 (5 bases). The CDR3 covers 15 residues. Germline V CDR1 and CDR2: SNHLY, FYNNEI. V was trimmed by 9 bases and J by 0 bases, leaving 18 bases between them. The DNA of the CDR3 is TGTGCCAGTTTAGCTGGACTTACGAGCTCCTACGAGCAGTACTTC. This gives the protein CASLAGLTSSYEQYF.

The rearrangement links TRBV9 to TRBJ2-3; D is uncertain. Looked up from germline, CDR1 is SGDLS and CDR2 is YYNGEE. CDR3 length: 11 residues. Trimming cost V 4 bases and J 3 bases, with 3 bases left between them. Here the CDR3 DNA reads TGTGCCAGCAGCATAACAGATACGCAGTATTTT. Residues: CASSITDTQYF.

The chain uses TRBV28 and TRBJ1-5; D remains unclear. Germline CDR1 reads MDHEN; CDR2 reads SYDVKM. The CDR3 is 12 residues long. Trimming pared 6 bases from V and 4 bases from J, leaving 7 bases between. CDR3: CASSQNNQPQHF. CDR3 DNA sequence: TGTGCCAGCAGCCAGAATAATCAGCCCCAGCATTTT.

The chain carries TRBV10-3 and TRBJ2-4, with D possibly being TRBD2 (6 bases). Trimming took 6 bases from V and 7 from J, leaving 13 bases between them. The CDR3 is 13 residues long. Per the germline V gene, CDR1 is ENHRY and CDR2 is SYGVKD. The chain's CDR3 is CAISPGLLNIQYF. The CDR3, as DNA: TGTGCCATCAGCCCGGGACTTCTGAACATTCAGTACTTC.

For the CDR3, the DNA is TGCGCCAGCAGCCGGGGACAGGGGGCAGGTAATCAGCCCCAGCATTTT. Its protein product is CASSRGQGAGNQPQHF. The chain employs TRBV4-1 and TRBJ1-5; 12 bases line up with TRBD1. This CDR3 is built from 16 residues. Germline lookup yields CDR1 MGHRA and CDR2 YSYEKL. The ends lost 4 bases at V and 4 bases at J; junction bases unmatched: 5.

The rearrangement uses TRBV5-4 and TRBJ2-5, with 8 bases lining up with TRBD2. Losses at the gene ends were 0 bases for V and 6 bases for J; bases not matched to a gene: 4. The CDR3 loop spans 14 amino acids. Germline values: CDR1 SGHNT, CDR2 YYREEE (reference sequence). For the CDR3, the DNA is TGTGCCAGCAGCTTGGAGAGCGGGGGAAAGACCCAGTACTTC. Its protein product is CASSLESGGKTQYF.

A single count supports this clone. CDR3 amino acids: CASSHGSPLHF. In DNA, the CDR3 is TGTGCCAGCAGCCACGGTTCACCCCTCCACTTT. V is TRBV14 and J is TRBJ1-6; D is ambiguous. The length of the CDR3 is 11 residues. V lost 3 bases, J lost 9 bases, and 3 bases lay in between. Looked up from germline, CDR1 is SGHDN and CDR2 is FVKESK. Based on the CDR3 plus reference TRBV14 and TRBJ1-6, the full variable domain is EAGVTQFPSHSVIEKGQTVTLRCDPISGHDNLYWYRRVMGKEIKFLLHFVKESKQDESGMPNNRFLAERTGGTYSTLKVQPAELEDSGVYFCASSHGSPLHFGNGTRLTVT.

CDR3 DNA: TGCGCCAGCAGCTTCGGACAGGGGCGCACCTACGAGCAGTACTTC. This encodes CASSFGQGRTYEQYF. The chain joins TRBV5-1 to TRBJ2-7; 9 bases map to TRBD1. The CDR3 runs to 15 residues. Unmatched junction bases numbered 5, after V lost 2 bases and J lost 2 bases. Germline V CDR1 and CDR2: SGHRS, YFSETQ.

The V call is TRBV6-5, the J call TRBJ2-7; 7 bases are a match to TRBD2. With V trimmed by 6 bases and J by 8 bases, 13 bases remained unmatched. The germline CDR1 and CDR2 sequences are MNHEY and SVGAGI. This CDR3 comprises 14 residues. CDR3 in amino acids: CASSQGGSVGQQYF. For the CDR3, the DNA is TGTGCCAGCAGCCAGGGAGGGTCGGTAGGGCAGCAGTACTTC.